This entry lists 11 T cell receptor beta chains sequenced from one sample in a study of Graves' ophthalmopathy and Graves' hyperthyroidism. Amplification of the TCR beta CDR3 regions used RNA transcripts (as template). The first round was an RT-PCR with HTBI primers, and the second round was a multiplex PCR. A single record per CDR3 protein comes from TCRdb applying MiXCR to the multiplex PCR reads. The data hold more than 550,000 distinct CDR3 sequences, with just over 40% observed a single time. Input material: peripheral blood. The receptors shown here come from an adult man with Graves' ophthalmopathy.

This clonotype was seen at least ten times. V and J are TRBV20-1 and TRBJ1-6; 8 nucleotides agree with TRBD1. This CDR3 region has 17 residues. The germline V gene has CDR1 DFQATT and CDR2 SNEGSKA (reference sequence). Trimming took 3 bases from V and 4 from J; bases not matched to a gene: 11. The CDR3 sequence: CSASPPRDRLYNSPLHF. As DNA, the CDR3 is TGCAGTGCTAGTCCACCGCGGGACAGGCTGTATAATTCACCCCTCCACTTT.

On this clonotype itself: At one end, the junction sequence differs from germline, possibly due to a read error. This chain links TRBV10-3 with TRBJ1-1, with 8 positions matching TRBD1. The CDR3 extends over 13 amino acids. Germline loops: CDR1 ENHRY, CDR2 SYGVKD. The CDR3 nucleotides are TGTGCCATTTCCGGACAGGGCAGCACTGAAGCTTCCTTT. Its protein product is CAISGQGSTEASF.

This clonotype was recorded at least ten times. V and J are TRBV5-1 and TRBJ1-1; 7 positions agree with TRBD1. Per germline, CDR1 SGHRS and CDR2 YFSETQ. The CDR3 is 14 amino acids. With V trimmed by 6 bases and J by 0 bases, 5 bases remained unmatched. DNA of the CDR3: TGCGCCAGCACCATCACAGGGGTGAACACTGAAGCTTTCTTT. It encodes CASTITGVNTEAFF.

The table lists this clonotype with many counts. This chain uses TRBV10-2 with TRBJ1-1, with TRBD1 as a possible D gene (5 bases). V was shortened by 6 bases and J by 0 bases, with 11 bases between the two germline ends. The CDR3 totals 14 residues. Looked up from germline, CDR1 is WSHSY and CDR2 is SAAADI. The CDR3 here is CASRAGTVNTEAFF. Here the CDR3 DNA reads TGCGCCAGCAGGGCCGGGACGGTGAACACTGAAGCTTTCTTT.

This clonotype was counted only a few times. CDR3 loop: CATSDDDYLGRARNEQFF. CDR3 in DNA: TGTGCCACCAGTGATGATGACTATCTCGGGAGGGCCAGGAATGAGCAGTTCTTC. The rearrangement uses TRBV24-1 and TRBJ2-1; TRBD2 matches at 8 bases. The germline V gene has CDR1 KGHDR and CDR2 SFDVKD. V dropped 3 bases and J dropped 7; count of bases not matched to a gene: 16. The CDR3 has 18 amino acids.

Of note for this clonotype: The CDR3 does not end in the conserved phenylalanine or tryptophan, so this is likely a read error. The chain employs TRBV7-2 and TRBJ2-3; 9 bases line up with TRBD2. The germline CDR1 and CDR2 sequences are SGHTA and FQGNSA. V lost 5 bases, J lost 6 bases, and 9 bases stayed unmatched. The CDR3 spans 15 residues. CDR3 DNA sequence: TGTGCCAGCAGCACCGGCGGGGGGGCATCGGATACGCAGTATTTG. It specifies CASSTGGGASDTQYL.

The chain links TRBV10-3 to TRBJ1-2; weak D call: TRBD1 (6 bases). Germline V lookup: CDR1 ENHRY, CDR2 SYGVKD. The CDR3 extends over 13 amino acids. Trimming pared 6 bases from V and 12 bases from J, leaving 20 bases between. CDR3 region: CAIRNREGSGNTF. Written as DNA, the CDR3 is TGTGCCATCAGAAACAGGGAAGGCTCTGGAAACACCTTC.

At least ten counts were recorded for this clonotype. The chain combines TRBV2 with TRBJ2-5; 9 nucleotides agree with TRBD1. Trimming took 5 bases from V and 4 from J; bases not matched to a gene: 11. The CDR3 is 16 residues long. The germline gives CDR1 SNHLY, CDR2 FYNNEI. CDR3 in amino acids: CASSNTPNRGRETQYF. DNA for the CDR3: TGTGCCAGCAGTAACACCCCCAACAGGGGGCGAGAGACCCAGTACTTC.

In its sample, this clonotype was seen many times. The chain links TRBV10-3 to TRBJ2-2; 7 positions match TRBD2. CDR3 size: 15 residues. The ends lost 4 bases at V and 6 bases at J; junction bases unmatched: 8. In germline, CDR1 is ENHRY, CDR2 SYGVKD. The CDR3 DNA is TGTGCCATCAGTGCCGGGACTACCCCCTCCGGGGAGCTGTTTTTT. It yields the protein CAISAGTTPSGELFF.

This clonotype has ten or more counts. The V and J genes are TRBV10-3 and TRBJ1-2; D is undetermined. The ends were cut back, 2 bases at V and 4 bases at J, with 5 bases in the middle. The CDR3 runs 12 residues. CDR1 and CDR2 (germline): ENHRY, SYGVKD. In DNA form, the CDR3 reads TGTGCCATCAGTGAGCTGCTCTATGGCTACACCTTC. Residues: CAISELLYGYTF.

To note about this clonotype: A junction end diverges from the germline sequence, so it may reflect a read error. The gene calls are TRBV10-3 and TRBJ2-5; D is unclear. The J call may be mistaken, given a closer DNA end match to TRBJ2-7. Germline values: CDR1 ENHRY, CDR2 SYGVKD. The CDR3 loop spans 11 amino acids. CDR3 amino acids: CATSYMGEQYF. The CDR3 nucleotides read TGTGCCACCAGTTACATGGGCGAGCAGTACTTC.